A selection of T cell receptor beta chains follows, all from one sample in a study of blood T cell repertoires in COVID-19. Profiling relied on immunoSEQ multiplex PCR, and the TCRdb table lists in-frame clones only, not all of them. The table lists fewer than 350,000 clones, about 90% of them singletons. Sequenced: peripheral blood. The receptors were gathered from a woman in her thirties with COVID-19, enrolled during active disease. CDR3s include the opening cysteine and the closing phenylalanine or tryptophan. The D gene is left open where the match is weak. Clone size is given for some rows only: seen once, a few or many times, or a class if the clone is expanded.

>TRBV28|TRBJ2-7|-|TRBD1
CASRGQGASEQYF
TGTGCCAGCAGGGGACAGGGGGCTAGCGAGCAGTACTTC
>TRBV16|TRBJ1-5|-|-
CASSQSFAGVGNQPQHF
TGTGCCAGCAGCCAATCGTTCGCGGGGGTTGGCAATCAGCCCCAGCATTTT
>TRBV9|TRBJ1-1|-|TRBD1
CASSGGTDNTEAFF
TGTGCCAGCAGCGGTGGGACAGATAACACTGAAGCTTTCTTT
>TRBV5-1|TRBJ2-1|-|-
CASSFLSNEQFF
TGCGCCAGCAGCTTTTTGTCAAATGAGCAGTTCTTC
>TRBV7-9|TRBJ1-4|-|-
CASSPRTRLNEKLFF
TGTGCCAGCAGCCCCCGGACACGGCTTAATGAAAAACTGTTTTTT
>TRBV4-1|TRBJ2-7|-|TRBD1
CASSQVGTGRYEQYF
TGCGCCAGCAGCCAAGTTGGGACAGGGAGGTACGAGCAGTACTTC
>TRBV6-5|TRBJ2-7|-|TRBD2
CASSNLAGSSYEQYF
TGTGCCAGCAGTAACCTAGCGGGGAGCTCCTACGAGCAGTACTTC
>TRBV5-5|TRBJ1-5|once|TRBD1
CASGSSGGGNQPQHF
TGTGCCAGCGGATCTTCAGGGGGCGGCAATCAGCCCCAGCATTTT
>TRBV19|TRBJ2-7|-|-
CASSFLGGGPYEQYF
TGTGCCAGTAGTTTTCTAGGAGGAGGGCCCTACGAGCAGTACTTC
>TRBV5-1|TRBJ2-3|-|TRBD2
CASSSNQTGLAGVDTDTQYF
TGCGCCAGCAGCTCCAACCAAACGGGACTAGCGGGGGTTGACACAGATACGCAGTATTTT
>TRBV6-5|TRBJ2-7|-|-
CASRQVWNEQYF
TGTGCCAGCAGACAGGTCTGGAACGAGCAGTACTTC
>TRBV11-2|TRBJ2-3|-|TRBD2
CASRSMTSPTDTQYF
TGTGCCAGCAGATCAATGACTAGCCCCACAGATACGCAGTATTTT
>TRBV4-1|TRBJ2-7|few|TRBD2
CASSQMGGSYEQYF
TGCGCCAGCAGCCAAATGGGGGGGTCTTACGAGCAGTACTTC
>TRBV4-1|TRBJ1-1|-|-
CASSLTGGTVNTEAFF
TGCGCCAGCAGCCTCACCGGGGGGACGGTCAACACTGAAGCTTTCTTT
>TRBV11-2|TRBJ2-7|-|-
CASSFVSESDEQYF
TGTGCCAGCAGCTTTGTATCAGAGAGCGACGAGCAGTACTTC
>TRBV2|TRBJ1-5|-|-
CASSYQGLSQPQHF
TGTGCCAGCAGTTACCAGGGGTTAAGTCAGCCCCAGCATTTT
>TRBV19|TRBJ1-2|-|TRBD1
CASSVGTGFQYGYTF
TGTGCCAGTAGTGTCGGGACAGGGTTTCAATATGGCTACACCTTC
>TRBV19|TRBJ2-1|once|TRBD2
CASTIGTSGYNEQFF
TGTGCCAGTACCATCGGTACTAGCGGATACAATGAGCAGTTCTTC
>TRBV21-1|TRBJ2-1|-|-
CASSPWPSARYNEQFF
TGTGCCAGCAGCCCCTGGCCTAGCGCAAGATACAATGAGCAGTTCTTC
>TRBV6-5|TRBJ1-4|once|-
CASSLGSRNEKLFF
TGTGCCAGCAGTTTGGGCAGCCGGAATGAAAAACTGTTTTTT
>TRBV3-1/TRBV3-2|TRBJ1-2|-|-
CASSHAGANYGYTF
TGTGCCAGCAGCCACGCAGGGGCTAACTATGGCTACACCTTC
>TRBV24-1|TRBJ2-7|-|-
CATCIGTVAYEQYF
TGTGCCACGTGCATCGGAACAGTGGCCTACGAGCAGTACTTC
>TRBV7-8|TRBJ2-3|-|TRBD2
CASSLSGGREADTQYF
TGTGCCAGCAGCCTTAGCGGGGGGCGAGAGGCAGATACGCAGTATTTT
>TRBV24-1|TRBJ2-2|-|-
CATSPGAGELFF
TGTGCCACCAGCCCGGGGGCCGGGGAGCTGTTTTTT
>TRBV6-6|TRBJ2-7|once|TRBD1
CASSYSSGTGDEQYF
TGTGCCAGCAGTTACTCGTCAGGGACAGGGGACGAGCAGTACTTC
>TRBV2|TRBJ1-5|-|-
CASSDVVRQPQHF
TGTGCCAGCAGTGACGTGGTTAGACAGCCCCAGCATTTT
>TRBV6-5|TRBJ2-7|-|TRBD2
CAGGRLAGTPYEQYF
TGTGCCGGAGGGCGACTAGCGGGGACACCCTACGAGCAGTACTTC
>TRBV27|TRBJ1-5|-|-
CASSDNNQPQHF
TGTGCCAGCTCCGACAACAATCAGCCCCAGCATTTT
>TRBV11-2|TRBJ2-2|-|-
CASSRLLVGGELFF
TGTGCCAGCAGTAGACTACTGGTGGGGGGGGAGCTGTTTTTT
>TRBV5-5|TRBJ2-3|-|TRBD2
CASSLSGGVDTQYF
TGTGCCAGCAGCCTAAGCGGGGGGGTTGATACGCAGTATTTT
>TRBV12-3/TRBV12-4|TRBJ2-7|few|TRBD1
CASSWGQGYEQYF
TGTGCCAGCAGTTGGGGACAGGGTTACGAGCAGTACTTC
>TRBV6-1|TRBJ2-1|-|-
CASSERHRDTFSYNEQFF
TGTGCCAGCAGTGAACGCCACCGGGACACCTTCTCCTACAATGAGCAGTTCTTC
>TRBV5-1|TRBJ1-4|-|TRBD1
CASSLAPQGARDEKLFF
TGCGCCAGCAGCTTGGCCCCACAGGGGGCGCGAGATGAAAAACTGTTTTTT